The 13 T cell receptor beta chains below come from one sample, sequenced in a study of cytomegalovirus exposure and HLA in healthy donors. The data were produced by immunoSEQ multiplex PCR, yet TCRdb's version contains in-frame clones alone and is incomplete. The table shows more than 95,000 clones, with less than 90% occurring only once. The sample consisted of PBMCs. The origin of the receptors is a man between 18 and 35 years old in good health and CMV-seropositive.

This chain uses TRBV4-2 with TRBJ1-2; no clear D. This CDR3 has 16 amino acids. The V and J ends lost 2 bases and 0 bases respectively, with 13 bases between them. Germline values: CDR1 LGHNA, CDR2 YNFKEQ. CDR3 sequence (DNA): TGTGCCAGCAGCCAATTGTCTCTCAGTTCTAACTATGGCTACACCTTC. Translating gives CASSQLSLSSNYGYTF.

The chain employs TRBV10-3 and TRBJ2-1; no firm D call. With 8 bases removed from V and 0 bases from J, the gap between germline ends came to 17 bases. CDR1 and CDR2 (germline): ENHRY, SYGVKD. The CDR3 consists of 16 residues. DNA of the CDR3: TGTGCCATCGCTCGTTCCCTAGAGAGCTCCTACAATGAGCAGTTCTTC. It codes for CAIARSLESSYNEQFF.

V usage is TRBV7-9 and J usage is TRBJ2-6, with TRBD2 as a possible D gene (6 bases). Germline CDR1 is SEHNR and CDR2 is FQNEAQ (reference sequence). V was clipped by 8 bases and J by 3 bases, with 8 bases between them. This CDR3 spans 13 amino acids. The CDR3 coding sequence is TGTGCCAGCTGGGGAGGTGGGGCCAACGTCCTGACTTTC. This translates into CASWGGGANVLTF.

This sequence joins TRBV11-2 and TRBJ1-2; 10 nucleotides align to TRBD1. The germline CDR1 and CDR2 sequences are SGHAT and FQNNGV. The J segment lost 4 bases and the V segment lost 1 base, leaving 6 bases of the junction unmatched. The CDR3 has 16 residues. CDR3 bases: TGTGCCAGCAGCTTAGGGGACAGGGGAGGGATCTATGGCTACACCTTC. Its translation is CASSLGDRGGIYGYTF.

The genes are TRBV15 and TRBJ1-5, with 7 nucleotides matching TRBD1. V lost 6 bases and J lost 7; bases outside the gene matches: 12. The CDR3 has 15 residues. CDR1 LNHNV and CDR2 YYDKDF come from the germline V gene (reference sequence). The CDR3 spells CATRADRQGRQPQHF. CDR3 sequence (DNA): TGTGCCACCAGGGCCGATCGACAGGGCCGGCAGCCCCAGCATTTT.

The gene calls are TRBV25-1 and TRBJ1-1; D is uncertain. CDR3 length: 15 residues. Trimming removed 1 base from V and 8 bases from J, with 17 bases in between. CDR1 and CDR2 from the germline V gene are MGHDK and SYGVNS. The CDR3 coding sequence is TGTGCCAGCAGTGAATTGTGGGCTGCACAATTCGAAGCTTTCTTT. It yields the protein CASSELWAAQFEAFF.

This chain uses TRBV7-2 with TRBJ2-7; maybe TRBD2 (6 bases). Trimming took 4 bases from V and 2 from J, leaving 12 bases between them. The CDR3 covers 14 residues. In germline, CDR1 is SGHTA, CDR2 FQGNSA. CDR3 protein: CASSSEGLPYEQYF. The CDR3, as DNA: TGTGCCAGCAGCTCGGAGGGACTCCCCTACGAGCAGTACTTC. Looking up the rest from reference TRBV7-2 and TRBJ2-7 gives the full variable domain: GAGVSQSPSNKVTEKGKDVELRCDPISGHTALYWYRQSLGQGLEFLIYFQGNSAPDKSGLPSDRFSAERTGGSVSTLTIQRTQQEDSAVYLCASSSEGLPYEQYFGPGTRLTVT.

The chain uses TRBV11-2 and TRBJ1-4, with D unclear. CDR1 is SGHAT and CDR2 is FQNNGV in the germline V gene. CDR3 length: 14 amino acids. The V and J ends lost 3 bases and 6 bases respectively, with 11 bases between them. The CDR3 DNA follows: TGTGCCAGCAGCTTCACAGTCCAGGATGAAAAACTGTTTTTT. This encodes CASSFTVQDEKLFF.

This sequence joins TRBV11-2 and TRBJ1-5; D gene uncertain. The CDR3 is made up of 15 amino acids. Germline CDR1 SGHAT, CDR2 FQNNGV. Trimming took 5 bases from V and 0 from J, leaving 11 bases between them. The CDR3 here is CASSAGSYSNQPQHF. The CDR3 DNA sequence: TGTGCCAGCAGCGCCGGGAGCTATAGCAATCAGCCCCAGCATTTT.

This chain uses TRBV5-1 with TRBJ1-2; TRBD1 agrees at 12 bases. CDR1 is SGHRS and CDR2 is YFSETQ in the germline V gene. CDR3 length equals 15 residues. Unmatched junction bases numbered 8, after V lost 3 bases and J lost 8 bases. CDR3 bases: TGCGCCAGCAGCTATTCCGGGACAGGGGGCTTGGGCTACACCTTC. It translates to CASSYSGTGGLGYTF.

J is TRBJ1-6 and V is TRBV14, with a possible D match to TRBD1 (5 bases). CDR3 size: 16 residues. The V gene lost 2 bases and the J gene lost 7 bases, with 15 bases spanning the gap. Germline V CDR1 and CDR2: SGHDN, FVKESK. DNA of the CDR3: TGTGCCAGCAGCCAATACAGTCAGGGAGGAAATTCACCCCTCCACTTT. Protein: CASSQYSQGGNSPLHF.

To note about this clone: Without the conserved terminal phenylalanine or tryptophan, this CDR3 likely stems from a read error. No DNA is shown, since the ends of the CDR3 on it are uncertain; the CDR3 is the one TCRdb lists. This chain joins TRBV29-1 and TRBJ1-2; the table names TRBD1, a call not compared with the DNA. Germline CDR1 is SQVTM and CDR2 is ANQGSEA. The length of the CDR3 is 10 amino acids, counting both ends. CDR3 residues: CSVEGGQFLA.

This clone was counted a single time. The chain joins TRBV7-2 to TRBJ2-3, with D tentatively TRBD2 (6 bases). Germline CDR1 reads SGHTA; CDR2 reads FQGNSA. The V and J ends lost 1 base and 2 bases respectively, with 13 bases between them. The CDR3 sequence is 16 residues long. This chain's CDR3 is CASSLGGGTHTDTQYF. The CDR3 DNA sequence: TGTGCCAGCAGCTTAGGAGGCGGGACCCACACAGATACGCAGTATTTT.